These 16 T cell receptor beta chains were all obtained from the same sample, sequenced in a study of Graves' ophthalmopathy and Graves' hyperthyroidism. The sequenced template was RNA, covering the TCR beta CDR3 region. The authors performed first-round RT-PCR with HTBI primers and then a second-round multiplex PCR. TCRdb re-derived calls from the multiplex PCR reads in MiXCR, one entry per CDR3 protein. The sample has roughly 400,000 distinct CDR3 sequences, approximately 16% seen once. Sequencing was performed on peripheral blood. Receptor source: a woman between 18 and 30 years old with Graves' ophthalmopathy.

The chain links TRBV7-8 to TRBJ2-7, with TRBD2 matching 8 bases. This CDR3 has 15 residues. Germline loops: CDR1 SGHVS, CDR2 FQNEAQ. With V trimmed by 4 bases and J by 0 bases, 5 bases remained unmatched. The CDR3 DNA follows: TGTGCCAGCAGCTCACTAGCGGTCTACTCCTACGAGCAGTACTTC. Translated, it gives CASSSLAVYSYEQYF.

This clonotype was observed many times. The chain employs TRBV28 and TRBJ2-7; unclear D gene. Trimming removed 5 bases from V and 2 bases from J, with 4 bases in between. In germline, CDR1 is MDHEN, CDR2 SYDVKM. This CDR3 region has 11 residues. Here the CDR3 reads CASSDTYEQYF. The CDR3 DNA reads as TGTGCCAGCAGTGATACCTACGAGCAGTACTTC. Using reference TRBV28 and TRBJ2-7 for the parts outside the CDR3, the full variable domain is DVKVTQSSRYLVKRTGEKVFLECVQDMDHENMFWYRQDPGLGLRLIYFSYDVKMKEKGDIPEGYSVSREKKERFSLILESASTNQTSMYLCASSDTYEQYFGPGTRLTVT.

This clonotype has at least ten counts. The chain is built from TRBV20-1 and TRBJ2-6, with D uncertain. Germline CDR1 is DFQATT and CDR2 is SNEGSKA (reference sequence). The CDR3 spans 15 residues. V dropped 0 bases and J dropped 0 bases, with 6 bases sitting between them. The CDR3 sequence: CSARDGDSGANVLTF. The CDR3 DNA is TGCAGTGCTAGAGACGGAGACTCTGGGGCCAACGTCCTGACTTTC.

This clonotype was picked up many times. The V call is TRBV6-1, the J call TRBJ2-7; 7 bases fit TRBD2. CDR1 is MNHNS and CDR2 is SASEGT in the germline V gene. J was trimmed by 7 bases and V by 4 bases; bases with no gene match: 10. This CDR3 comprises 14 residues. The CDR3 sequence: CASSAAIPGGEQYF. CDR3 nucleotide sequence: TGTGCCAGCAGTGCCGCTATACCGGGAGGAGAGCAGTACTTC.

This clonotype was seen ten or more times. This chain uses TRBV6-5 with TRBJ2-5, with D perhaps matching TRBD2 (5 bases). Per germline, CDR1 MNHEY and CDR2 SVGAGI. The CDR3 length is 14 residues. V dropped 2 bases and J dropped 3 bases, with 10 bases sitting between them. The CDR3 loop is CASSYVRREETQYF. CDR3 coding DNA: TGTGCCAGCAGTTACGTGAGGCGGGAAGAGACCCAGTACTTC.

This clonotype was detected many times. The gene calls are TRBV28 and TRBJ2-7; 7 bases agree with TRBD2. Germline lookup yields CDR1 MDHEN and CDR2 SYDVKM. V lost 5 bases to trimming and J lost 0 bases; unmatched junction nucleotides: 13. This CDR3 has 17 amino acids. DNA for the CDR3: TGTGCCAGCAGTCCAAACTTTCTAGCGGCAAGCTCCTACGAGCAGTACTTC. Translated, it gives CASSPNFLAASSYEQYF. Drawing the rest from reference TRBV28 and TRBJ2-7, the complete variable domain is DVKVTQSSRYLVKRTGEKVFLECVQDMDHENMFWYRQDPGLGLRLIYFSYDVKMKEKGDIPEGYSVSREKKERFSLILESASTNQTSMYLCASSPNFLAASSYEQYFGPGTRLTVT.

This clonotype was counted ten times or more. The J gene is TRBJ1-5, the V gene TRBV6-1; D is unresolved. The V gene lost 4 bases and the J gene lost 0 bases, with 13 bases spanning the gap. Germline lookup yields CDR1 MNHNS and CDR2 SASEGT. This CDR3 spans 16 amino acids. CDR3 DNA: TGTGCCAGCAGTGGACGGGTGGCGTATAGCAATCAGCCCCAGCATTTT. This gives the protein CASSGRVAYSNQPQHF.

This clonotype was seen repeatedly, ten times or more. The V gene is TRBV5-8, the J gene TRBJ1-1; TRBD1 matches at 7 bases. Germline trimming cut 4 bases from V and 1 base from J; bases unmatched to any gene: 7. The CDR3 has 15 amino acids. From germline, CDR1 is SGHTS and CDR2 YDEGEE. CDR3 in DNA: TGTGCCAGCAGCGCGTACACAGGGGAGAACACTGAAGCTTTCTTT. Amino acid sequence: CASSAYTGENTEAFF.

There are many counts of this clonotype. The chain combines TRBV19 with TRBJ1-1; D gene uncertain. The germline V gene has CDR1 LNHDA and CDR2 SQIVND (reference sequence). The CDR3 spans 15 residues. V shed 5 bases and J shed 10 bases, with 23 bases lying between them. The chain's CDR3 is CASSPRGQGALGAFF. DNA of the CDR3: TGTGCCAGTAGTCCCCGAGGCCAAGGAGCGCTAGGAGCTTTCTTT.

In its sample, this clonotype was seen many times. J is TRBJ1-1 and V is TRBV9; no firm D call. Germline V gives CDR1 SGDLS, CDR2 YYNGEE. V was trimmed by 0 bases and J by 0 bases, leaving 9 bases between them. The CDR3 consists of 15 residues. The CDR3 loop reads CASSVEGAMNTEAFF. CDR3 in DNA: TGTGCCAGCAGCGTAGAGGGAGCCATGAACACTGAAGCTTTCTTT.

This clonotype has a count of ten or more. This chain links TRBV6-5 with TRBJ1-6; 7 nucleotides agree with TRBD1. The CDR3 sequence is 15 residues long. Germline CDR1 and CDR2: MNHEY and SVGAGI. With 0 bases clipped from V and 7 bases from J, the junction kept 3 bases outside the gene matches. The CDR3 DNA reads as TGTGCCAGCAGTTACTCCCCGGGACAGAATTCACCCCTCCACTTT. Amino acid sequence: CASSYSPGQNSPLHF.

The genes are TRBV2 and TRBJ1-1, with 7 bases lining up with TRBD1. The junction had 9 bases not matched to a gene; V was cut back by 5 bases and J by 0 bases. The germline V gene has CDR1 SNHLY and CDR2 FYNNEI. The CDR3 runs 16 residues. Here the CDR3 DNA reads TGTGCCAGCAGTACCGACAGGGATTATATGAACACTGAAGCTTTCTTT. It codes for CASSTDRDYMNTEAFF.

This clonotype was recorded at least ten times. The chain joins TRBV24-1 to TRBJ2-7; D could derive from TRBD1 or TRBD2 (6 bases each). This CDR3 is built from 15 residues. CDR1 KGHDR and CDR2 SFDVKD come from the germline V gene. V lost 2 bases, J lost 6 bases, and 16 bases lay in between. DNA of the CDR3: TGTGCCACCAGTGATTCCCCCGGAGGGGGAGGCGAGCAGTACTTC. Translating gives CATSDSPGGGGEQYF.

This clonotype was detected many times. The chain links TRBV6-1 to TRBJ2-3, with a tentative D call TRBD2 (6 bases). CDR1 is MNHNS, CDR2 SASEGT, per germline. There are 13 residues in the CDR3. V lost 8 bases to trimming and J lost 3 bases, with 12 bases between them. The CDR3 DNA is TGTGCCAGCGTCGGGGGAGGAACAGATACGCAGTATTTT. Translated: CASVGGGTDTQYF.

This clonotype was recorded many times. V and J are TRBV5-1 and TRBJ1-2; 7 nucleotides align to TRBD1. V lost 4 bases and J lost 2; bases outside the gene matches: 8. From germline, CDR1 is SGHRS and CDR2 YFSETQ. The CDR3 consists of 15 residues. The DNA for the CDR3 is TGCGCCAGCAGCACCACAGGGGCACTCAACTATGGCTACACCTTC. It yields the protein CASSTTGALNYGYTF. Full variable domain (rest looked up from reference TRBV5-1 and TRBJ1-2): KAGVTQTPRYLIKTRGQQVTLSCSPISGHRSVSWYQQTPGQGLQFLFEYFSETQRNKGNFPGRFSGRQFSNSRSEMNVSTLELGDSALYLCASSTTGALNYGYTFGSGTRLTVV.

This sequence joins TRBV30 and TRBJ1-2, with D tentatively TRBD1 (5 bases). V was trimmed by 1 base and J by 8 bases, leaving 17 bases between them. This CDR3 comprises 14 residues. Germline V gene data show CDR1 as GTSNPN and CDR2 as SVGIG (reference sequence). The CDR3 coding sequence is TGTGCCTGGAGTGACGGGACGACCCTCGGCGGCTACACCTTC. The encoded protein is CAWSDGTTLGGYTF.